This T cell receptor (beta chain) stems from a study of CD8 T cells in Susac syndrome. Overall study findings and caveats: Acknowledgment was made by the study that its TCR sequencing and HLA analysis involved a relatively small number of individuals.

As regards this clonotype: Its antigen is unknown.

Healthy donors matched for age and sex were used as controls. The authors negatively isolated CD8+ and CD4+ T cells and FACS-enriched TEMRA cells. cDNA came from roughly 0.53 to 1 ug RNA primed by random hexamers. An immunoSEQ multiplex PCR generated amplified TCR beta CDR3 products spanning 54 Vbeta and 13 Jbeta. MiXCR, applied by TCRdb to the immunoSEQ multiplex PCR reads, yields one record per CDR3 protein. The sample yields roughly 160,000 distinct CDR3 sequences, around 94% seen once. Trimming took off 4 bases at V and 3 bases at J, with 9 bases between the two ends. Germline CDR1 reads MNHEY; CDR2 reads SMNVEV (reference sequence). The CDR3 covers 14 residues.

The rearrangement links TRBV27 to TRBJ2-2; perhaps TRBD1 as D (6 bases). The sample consisted of CD4+ T cells from PBMCs. This receptor was identified in a human donor in good health. The CDR3 bases are TGTGCCAGCAGTTCAGGACAGCACACCGGGGAGCTGTTTTTT. Its protein product is CASSSGQHTGELFF.